These 23 T cell receptor beta chains were all obtained from the same sample, sequenced in a study of blood T cells in healthy people across ages. Through a sample-barcoded 5' primer and a J-beta primer mix, a second PCR was run for roughly 6 to 11 cycles. TCRdb reprocessed the 5' RACE reads with MiXCR, giving one entry per CDR3 protein. Seen here are 850,000 to 1,000,000 distinct CDR3 sequences, about 48% observed once, and the top ten hold 13%. The sample was blood. These receptors were obtained from a man aged 30-40 years in good health.

V usage is TRBV7-9 and J usage is TRBJ2-3, with 7 nucleotides matching TRBD2. Germline V CDR1 and CDR2: SEHNR, FQNEAQ (reference sequence). The CDR3 runs to 16 residues. V trimming: 4 bases; J trimming: 2 bases; junction bases outside the gene matches: 9. The CDR3 region is CASSSRGLRDTDTQYF. The CDR3 region has the DNA TGTGCCAGCAGCTCCCGGGGACTACGAGACACAGATACGCAGTATTTT.

This clonotype was recorded a few times. This sequence joins TRBV20-1 and TRBJ2-3; 12 nucleotides match TRBD2. With V trimmed by 4 bases and J by 1 base, 15 bases remained unmatched. Germline-derived CDR1 and CDR2 are DFQATT and SNEGSKA (reference sequence). The CDR3 contains 19 residues. CDR3 loop: CSAIAILAGGVSGTDTQYF. The DNA for the CDR3 is TGCAGTGCTATAGCAATACTAGCGGGGGGAGTCTCGGGCACAGATACGCAGTATTTT.

V is TRBV20-1 and J is TRBJ1-2, with D tentatively TRBD1 (6 bases). The CDR3 is 12 residues long. The germline CDR1 and CDR2 sequences are DFQATT and SNEGSKA (reference sequence). V was pared by 6 bases and J by 6 bases, with 14 bases between. CDR3 residues: CSALRGADGYTF. DNA for the CDR3: TGCAGTGCCCTCCGGGGGGCCGATGGCTACACCTTC.

This clonotype was seen a handful of times. The V and J genes are TRBV6-5 and TRBJ2-3, with a tentative D call TRBD2 (5 bases). CDR3 size: 16 residues. Trimming removed 4 bases from V and 5 bases from J, with 19 bases in between. Germline lookup yields CDR1 MNHEY and CDR2 SVGAGI. The CDR3 DNA reads TGTGCCAGCAGTTTCGCCACCGTTAGCGTCTTAGATACGCAGTATTTT. Translation gives CASSFATVSVLDTQYF.

The chain links TRBV3-1 to TRBJ2-4; 7 nucleotides match TRBD1. Judging by the DNA end, TRBJ2-7 fits better; the J call may be wrong. This CDR3 comprises 15 residues. In germline, CDR1 is LGHDT, CDR2 YNNKEL (reference sequence). The CDR3 is CASSQGPDRNYEQYF. DNA of the CDR3: TGTGCCAGCAGCCAAGGACCGGACAGGAACTACGAGCAGTACTTC.

Notes on this clonotype: Germline is not matched at one junction end, which may reflect a read error. The rearrangement links TRBV28 to TRBJ2-1; D is possibly TRBD1 (6 bases). Germline V gene data show CDR1 as MDHEN and CDR2 as SYDVKM. The CDR3 runs 19 residues. The CDR3, as DNA: TGTGCCAGCAGTTCCTTGTGGGCAGGGGAAGGGAGCTCCTACAATGGGCAGTTCTTC. This gives the protein CASSSLWAGEGSSYNGQFF.

This clonotype was detected once. CDR3 bases: TGTGCCATCAGTGAAAGCGAGGGTGGCTACACCTTC. It translates to CAISESEGGYTF. The chain joins TRBV10-3 to TRBJ1-2; D unclear. The CDR3 has 12 residues. The germline V gene encodes CDR1 ENHRY and CDR2 SYGVKD. The ends were cut back, 3 bases at V and 7 bases at J, with 9 bases in the middle.

The chain is built from TRBV7-3 and TRBJ1-5; no clear D gene. The V end lost 11 bases, the J end lost 5 bases, and 4 bases lay between the germline ends. Germline V gene data show CDR1 as SGHTA and CDR2 as FQGTGA. The CDR3 extends over 9 amino acids. The CDR3 loop reads CASYQPQHF. In DNA, the CDR3 is TGTGCCTCCTATCAGCCCCAGCATTTT.

This chain's CDR3 is CASSETAYRGGGHEQFF. The DNA for the CDR3 is TGCGCCAGCAGTGAGACAGCGTACAGGGGAGGAGGGCATGAGCAGTTCTTC. The genes are TRBV10-1 and TRBJ2-1, with a tentative D call TRBD1 (7 bases). The germline V gene encodes CDR1 WNHNN and CDR2 SYGVQD (reference sequence). V dropped 2 bases and J dropped 8 bases, with 22 bases sitting between them. The CDR3 is 17 residues long.

V is TRBV14 and J is TRBJ2-5, with TRBD2 matching over 12 bases. The germline CDR1 and CDR2 sequences are SGHDN and FVKESK. The CDR3 sequence is 18 residues long. The V gene end was trimmed by 1 base and the J gene end by 0 bases; junction bases not matched to a gene: 6. For the CDR3, the DNA is TGTGCCAGCAGCCAAGCCGGGACTAGCGGGTATTACCAAGAGACCCAGTACTTC. This codes for CASSQAGTSGYYQETQYF.

This chain connects TRBV2 to TRBJ1-1; D gene ambiguous. Trimming shortened V by 6 bases and J by 5 bases, and 13 bases separated the two germline ends. The CDR3 runs 13 residues. The germline V gene encodes CDR1 SNHLY and CDR2 FYNNEI. The CDR3 sequence: CASSPRGGTEAFF. CDR3 in DNA: TGTGCCAGCAGCCCCCGGGGAGGAACTGAAGCTTTCTTT.

V and J are TRBV6-2 or TRBV6-3 and TRBJ2-3; D perhaps matches TRBD2 (6 bases). This CDR3 contains 16 residues. Germline V CDR1 and CDR2: MNHEY, SVGEGT. V was cut by 2 bases and J by 6 bases, with 18 bases left in between. CDR3 region: CASSYGGSKGLDTQYF. CDR3 nucleotide sequence: TGTGCCAGCAGTTACGGGGGGAGTAAAGGACTGGATACGCAGTATTTT.

This clonotype has more than one count but fewer than ten. The rearrangement joins TRBV6-2 or TRBV6-3 to TRBJ2-5; unclear D gene. The germline V gene encodes CDR1 MNHEY and CDR2 SVGEGT. The CDR3 loop spans 13 amino acids. Trimming pared 5 bases from V and 7 bases from J, leaving 14 bases between. The CDR3 nucleotides are TGTGCCAGCAGTATCGAGCTCTGGGTGACCCAGTACTTC. As protein: CASSIELWVTQYF.

The chain is built from TRBV7-2 and TRBJ2-7; 9 bases fit TRBD2. Germline trimming cut 4 bases from V and 9 bases from J; bases unmatched to any gene: 7. CDR3 length: 13 residues. The V gene's germline CDR1 is SGHTA and CDR2 FQGNSA. CDR3 sequence reads: CASSSGTSSMQYF. The CDR3 nucleotides read TGTGCCAGCAGCTCCGGGACTAGCTCTATGCAGTACTTC. The variable domain in full, with the rest retrieved from reference TRBV7-2 and TRBJ2-7, is GAGVSQSPSNKVTEKGKDVELRCDPISGHTALYWYRQSLGQGLEFLIYFQGNSAPDKSGLPSDRFSAERTGGSVSTLTIQRTQQEDSAVYLCASSSGTSSMQYFGPGTRLTVT.

This clonotype was observed a few times. The rearrangement joins TRBV2 to TRBJ2-3; 10 bases are a match to TRBD1. The junction had 8 bases not matched to a gene; V was cut back by 4 bases and J by 1 base. CDR3 length: 17 residues. Looked up from germline, CDR1 is SNHLY and CDR2 is FYNNEI. Here the CDR3 reads CASSGDRGLSRTDTQYF. The CDR3 DNA follows: TGTGCCAGCAGTGGGGACAGGGGACTTTCGCGCACAGATACGCAGTATTTT. Looking up the rest from reference TRBV2 and TRBJ2-3 gives the full variable domain: EPEVTQTPSHQVTQMGQEVILRCVPISNHLYFYWYRQILGQKVEFLVSFYNNEISEKSEIFDDQFSVERPDGSNFTLKIRSTKLEDSAMYFCASSGDRGLSRTDTQYFGPGTRLTVL.

V is TRBV9 and J is TRBJ2-1; D is unclear. Trimming pared 4 bases from V and 8 bases from J, leaving 10 bases between. In germline, CDR1 is SGDLS, CDR2 YYNGEE. The CDR3 covers 12 residues. CDR3: CASSPWSDEQFF. The CDR3 region has the DNA TGTGCCAGCAGCCCGTGGAGCGATGAGCAGTTCTTC.

The chain has TRBV29-1 and TRBJ2-2, with a possible D match to TRBD1 (5 bases). CDR1 SQVTM and CDR2 ANQGSEA come from the germline V gene. The CDR3 contains 11 residues. V dropped 3 bases and J dropped 10 bases, with 9 bases sitting between them. The CDR3: CSVELGEELFF. Written as DNA, the CDR3 is TGCAGCGTTGAGCTAGGGGAGGAGCTGTTTTTT.

The J gene is TRBJ2-7, the V gene TRBV20-1; 9 bases are shared with TRBD1. The CDR3 has 13 amino acids. V lost 6 bases, J lost 4 bases, and 7 bases stayed unmatched. Germline values: CDR1 DFQATT, CDR2 SNEGSKA (reference sequence). In DNA form, the CDR3 reads TGCAGTGCCCGGGACAGGGAACTGTACGAGCAGTACTTC. This sequence encodes CSARDRELYEQYF.

This chain joins TRBV3-1 and TRBJ2-4, with unresolved D. This CDR3 contains 15 residues. Trimming took 0 bases from V and 0 from J, leaving 6 bases between them. Per germline, CDR1 LGHDT and CDR2 YNNKEL (reference sequence). This CDR3 reads CASSQESLAKNIQYF. DNA for the CDR3: TGTGCCAGCAGCCAAGAAAGCCTAGCCAAAAACATTCAGTACTTC.

V gene TRBV20-1 combines with J gene TRBJ2-3; TRBD2 matches 10 bases. Germline V gene sequence: CDR1 DFQATT, CDR2 SNEGSKA (reference sequence). The length of the CDR3 is 16 residues. The ends lost 6 bases at V and 0 bases at J; junction bases unmatched: 9. CDR3: CSAQIAGGPSTDTQYF. The CDR3 bases are TGCAGTGCGCAGATAGCGGGGGGCCCCAGCACAGATACGCAGTATTTT.

The V and J genes are TRBV2 and TRBJ2-5; TRBD1 matches at 7 bases. Per the germline V gene, CDR1 is SNHLY and CDR2 is FYNNEI. Unmatched junction bases numbered 17, after V lost 5 bases and J lost 5 bases. The CDR3 runs to 17 residues. The CDR3 DNA reads as TGTGCCAGCAGTAGTTTACTTGGACAGGTCGCTCGGGAGACCCAGTACTTC. It translates to CASSSLLGQVARETQYF.

The gene calls are TRBV4-2 and TRBJ2-1; TRBD2 agrees at 14 bases. In germline, CDR1 is LGHNA, CDR2 YNFKEQ. The CDR3 spans 21 residues. The trim removed 2 bases at V and 0 bases at J, leaving 12 bases unmatched. The CDR3 protein is CASSQLGTSGGTRSSYNEQFF. Here the CDR3 DNA reads TGTGCCAGCAGCCAACTTGGGACTAGCGGGGGTACCCGAAGCTCCTACAATGAGCAGTTCTTC.

CDR3 bases: TGTGCCAGCAGTTTTAGGTTTCTAGCGGGGGGCCAAGAGACCCAGTACTTC. It yields the protein CASSFRFLAGGQETQYF. J is TRBJ2-5 and V is TRBV12-3 or TRBV12-4; 11 bases line up with TRBD2. Trimming removed 3 bases from V and 1 base from J; junction bases left unmatched: 7. This CDR3 has 17 residues.